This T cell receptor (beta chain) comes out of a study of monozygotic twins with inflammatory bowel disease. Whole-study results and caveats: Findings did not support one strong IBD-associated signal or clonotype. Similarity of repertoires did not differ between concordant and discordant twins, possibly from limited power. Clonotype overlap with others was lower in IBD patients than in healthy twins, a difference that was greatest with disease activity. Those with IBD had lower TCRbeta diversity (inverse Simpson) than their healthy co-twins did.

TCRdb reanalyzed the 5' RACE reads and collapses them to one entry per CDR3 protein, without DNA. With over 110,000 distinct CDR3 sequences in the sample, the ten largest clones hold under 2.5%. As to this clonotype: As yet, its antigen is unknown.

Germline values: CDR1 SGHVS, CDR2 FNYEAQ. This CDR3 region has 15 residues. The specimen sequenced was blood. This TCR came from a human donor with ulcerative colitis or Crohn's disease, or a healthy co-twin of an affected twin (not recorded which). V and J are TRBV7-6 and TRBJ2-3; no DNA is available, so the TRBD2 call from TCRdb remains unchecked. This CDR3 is CASSLGGGGTDTQYF.